This paragraph reports one T cell receptor beta chain. These data come from a study of blood T cell repertoires in COVID-19. Overall study context: From the United States, Italy and Spain came samples of acute and convalescent COVID-19. The analysed material was cDNA or gDNA that came from T cells, B-cell-depleted T cells, or PBMCs.

The germline V gene encodes CDR1 GTSNPN and CDR2 SVGIG (reference sequence). The CDR3 spans 15 residues. V was clipped by 1 base and J by 4 bases; unmatched bases: 6. In the original analysis: Estimated nucleated cell counts came from reference gene primer amplification. Repertoires were generated with immunoSEQ multiplex PCR, while TCRdb's copy carries only in-frame clones and drops some. V, J and clone size were drawn from that table, and D and trimming were deduced from the DNA. Counted here are a few hundred thousand clones, almost 85% occurring once; the ten biggest clones make up around 6.9%. The gene calls are TRBV30 and TRBJ1-5; 8 nucleotides line up with TRBD1. The TCR originated in a human donor in a cohort sampled during active COVID-19. Input material: peripheral blood. The CDR3 loop reads CAWSERTGGNQPQHF. DNA of the CDR3: TGTGCCTGGAGTGAACGAACAGGGGGGAATCAGCCCCAGCATTTT.